This TCR beta chain was profiled in a study of shared clonotypes between healthy human individuals. Study-wide background: Researchers assigned three CD4 naive, three CD4 memory, two CD8 naive and one CD8 memory plate to each donor.

V lost 5 bases, J lost 1 base, and 1 base stayed unmatched. Germline lookup yields CDR1 SSHAT and CDR2 FNYEAQ (reference sequence). CDR3 length: 13 amino acids. Assay used: immunoSEQ multiplex PCR; TCRdb lists only in-frame clones, some missing. The sample includes about 680,000 clones, less than 80% seen only once; the top ten take less than 2%. The TCR sequence derives from a woman aged 25 to 39 in good health. Sequences were obtained from memory CD4+ T cells sorted from blood. Subset in this sample: CD45RA-negative fraction. The chain recombines TRBV7-7 with TRBJ2-5; TRBD1 matches 7 bases. The CDR3 reads CASSRDSQETQYF. As DNA, the CDR3 is TGTGCCAGCAGCCGGGACAGCCAAGAGACCCAGTACTTC.